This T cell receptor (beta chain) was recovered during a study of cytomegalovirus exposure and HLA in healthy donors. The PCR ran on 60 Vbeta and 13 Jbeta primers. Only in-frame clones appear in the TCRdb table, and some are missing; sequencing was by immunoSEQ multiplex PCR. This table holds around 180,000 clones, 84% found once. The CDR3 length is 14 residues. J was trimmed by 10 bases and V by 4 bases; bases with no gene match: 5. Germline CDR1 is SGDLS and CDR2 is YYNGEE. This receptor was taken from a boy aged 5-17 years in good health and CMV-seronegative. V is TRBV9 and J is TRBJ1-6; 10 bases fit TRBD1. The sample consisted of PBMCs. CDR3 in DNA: TGTGCCAGCAGCTCCCGACAGGGGGCCTCACCCCTCCACTTT. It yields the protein CASSSRQGASPLHF.